These 17 T cell receptor beta chains were sequenced from one sample in a study of blood T cell repertoires in COVID-19. Only in-frame clones appear in the TCRdb table, and some are missing; sequencing was by immunoSEQ multiplex PCR. The data contain 220,000 or so clones, approximately 90% of them singletons. Sequencing was carried out using peripheral blood. The origin of the receptors is a man aged 60-69 years with COVID-19, enrolled during active disease.

This rearrangement joins TRBV29-1 to TRBJ1-5; 8 bases fit TRBD1. V dropped 6 bases and J dropped 0; count of bases not matched to a gene: 1. There are 13 residues in the CDR3. Germline values: CDR1 SQVTM, CDR2 ANQGSEA. In DNA, the CDR3 is TGCAGCGTCGGGACAGGTAGCAATCAGCCCCAGCATTTT. Its protein is CSVGTGSNQPQHF. The full variable domain, rest sourced from reference TRBV29-1 and TRBJ1-5, is SAVISQKPSRDICQRGTSLTIQCQVDSQVTMMFWYRQQPGQSLTLIATANQGSEATYESGFVIDKFPISRPNLTFSTLTVSNMSPEDSSIYLCSVGTGSNQPQHFGDGTRLSIL.

The chain employs TRBV3-1 (or the pseudogene TRBV3-2) and TRBJ2-4, with TRBD1 matching over 7 bases. Unmatched junction bases numbered 3, after V lost 4 bases and J lost 6 bases. The CDR3 contains 13 residues. From germline, CDR1 is LGHDT and CDR2 YNNKEL (reference sequence). The chain's CDR3 is CASSPRQGNIQYF. In nucleotides, the CDR3 is TGTGCCAGCAGCCCCCGACAGGGAAACATTCAGTACTTC.

V gene TRBV3-1 (or the pseudogene TRBV3-2) combines with J gene TRBJ2-1; 16 bases fit TRBD2. V dropped 3 bases and J dropped 7; count of bases not matched to a gene: 9. The germline gives CDR1 LGHDT, CDR2 YNNKEL (reference sequence). The CDR3 spans 18 residues. CDR3 nucleotides: TGTGCCAGCAGCCATGGATTGGGGACTAGCGGGAGGGGGAATGAGCAGTTCTTC. Protein: CASSHGLGTSGRGNEQFF.

The rearrangement uses TRBV5-1 and TRBJ2-3, with D possibly TRBD1 on 5 matching bases. Germline CDR1 is SGHRS and CDR2 is YFSETQ. The V end was cut by 4 bases, the J end by 4 bases, with 13 bases between. There are 14 residues in the CDR3. CDR3 DNA: TGCGCCAGCAGCCCCAGGGTGGGCTCAGATACGCAGTATTTT. This codes for CASSPRVGSDTQYF.

V and J are TRBV7-3 and TRBJ2-1, with D possibly TRBD2 on 5 matching bases. Trimming stripped 3 bases from V and 6 bases from J, with 15 bases between. This CDR3 has 15 residues. Germline lookup yields CDR1 SGHTA and CDR2 FQGTGA. CDR3 loop: CASSFDGNRGNEQFF. The CDR3 DNA is TGTGCCAGCAGCTTCGACGGAAACCGGGGCAATGAGCAGTTCTTC.

V usage is TRBV9 and J usage is TRBJ2-2, with D unclear. The germline gives CDR1 SGDLS, CDR2 YYNGEE. The CDR3 is 15 residues long. Trimming shortened V by 0 bases and J by 0 bases, and 6 bases separated the two germline ends. The CDR3 spells CASSVATANTGELFF. The CDR3 DNA reads as TGTGCCAGCAGCGTAGCTACGGCGAACACCGGGGAGCTGTTTTTT.

The chain couples TRBV9 to TRBJ2-1; maybe TRBD2 (5 bases). The V and J ends lost 6 bases and 2 bases respectively, with 12 bases between them. The CDR3 totals 14 residues. Per germline, CDR1 SGDLS and CDR2 YYNGEE. This chain's CDR3 is CASTNGITYNEQFF. For the CDR3, the DNA is TGTGCCAGCACCAACGGGATAACCTACAATGAGCAGTTCTTC. Filled out from reference TRBV9 and TRBJ2-1, the complete variable domain reads DSGVTQTPKHLITATGQRVTLRCSPRSGDLSVYWYQQSLDQGLQFLIQYYNGEERAKGNILERFSAQQFPDLHSELNLSSLELGDSALYFCASTNGITYNEQFFGPGTRLTVL.

The chain recombines TRBV12-3 or TRBV12-4 with TRBJ1-3; possibly TRBD1 for D (6 bases). The CDR3 consists of 13 residues. Deletions cut 7 bases from V and 2 bases from J, with 9 bases between. The CDR3 spells CASTRQAGNTIYF. Here the CDR3 DNA reads TGTGCCAGCACCCGACAGGCTGGAAACACCATATATTTT.

This chain links TRBV19 with TRBJ1-1; 7 bases are a match to TRBD1. CDR1 LNHDA and CDR2 SQIVND come from the germline V gene (reference sequence). The V segment lost 5 bases and the J segment 3 bases; nucleotides outside the gene matches: 9. The CDR3 runs to 15 residues. The CDR3 is CASSPETGPYTEAFF. The CDR3 region has the DNA TGTGCCAGTAGTCCCGAGACAGGGCCCTACACTGAAGCTTTCTTT. Filled out from reference TRBV19 and TRBJ1-1, the complete variable domain reads DGGITQSPKYLFRKEGQNVTLSCEQNLNHDAMYWYRQDPGQGLRLIYYSQIVNDFQKGDIAEGYSVSREKKESFPLTVTSAQKNPTAFYLCASSPETGPYTEAFFGQGTRLTVV.

This chain connects TRBV4-1 to TRBJ2-2; D is unclear. V lost 4 bases to trimming and J lost 5 bases, with 11 bases between them. The germline V gene has CDR1 MGHRA and CDR2 YSYEKL. This CDR3 spans 14 amino acids. The CDR3 region is CASSREEPTGELFF. The CDR3, as DNA: TGCGCCAGCAGCCGAGAGGAGCCAACCGGGGAGCTGTTTTTT.

The chain couples TRBV29-1 to TRBJ2-7; 9 positions match TRBD1. This CDR3 comprises 13 residues. The V and J ends lost 3 bases and 5 bases, in that order; junction bases with no gene match: 5. CDR1 and CDR2 from the germline V gene are SQVTM and ANQGSEA. This CDR3 is CSVEGQGGNEQYF. CDR3 nucleotides: TGCAGCGTTGAGGGACAGGGAGGCAACGAGCAGTACTTC.

The genes are TRBV16 and TRBJ2-2; 8 bases are shared with TRBD2. The CDR3 has 15 amino acids. With V trimmed by 2 bases and J by 4 bases, 3 bases remained unmatched. Germline values: CDR1 KGHSY, CDR2 FQNENV. The DNA for the CDR3 is TGTGCCAGCAGCCAACTGCGGGGGGTCACCGGGGAGCTGTTTTTT. Its protein is CASSQLRGVTGELFF.

The chain has TRBV5-4 and TRBJ2-1; D is perhaps TRBD2 (6 bases). The CDR3 runs 16 residues. Trimming stripped 0 bases from V and 2 bases from J, with 12 bases between. From germline, CDR1 is SGHNT and CDR2 YYREEE (reference sequence). In DNA, the CDR3 is TGTGCCAGCAGCTTGGATATCGGGAGCCCCTACAATGAGCAGTTCTTC. Its translation: CASSLDIGSPYNEQFF.

The J gene is TRBJ1-2, the V gene TRBV30, with no clear D. The CDR3 spans 17 residues. Germline V CDR1 and CDR2: GTSNPN, SVGIG (reference sequence). V lost 5 bases, J lost 4 bases, and 26 bases lay in between. The CDR3 spells CAWAQVPDPGPPYGYTF. CDR3 coding DNA: TGTGCCTGGGCTCAGGTGCCCGACCCTGGCCCTCCCTATGGCTACACCTTC.

This chain connects TRBV7-2 to TRBJ2-3, with TRBD2 matching 7 bases. The junction had 10 bases not matched to a gene; V was cut back by 7 bases and J by 6 bases. Germline V gives CDR1 SGHTA, CDR2 FQGNSA. The length of the CDR3 is 14 residues. As DNA, the CDR3 is TGTGCCAGCATGCCAAGCGGGGCGTGGGATACGCAGTATTTT. Its translation is CASMPSGAWDTQYF.

The chain employs TRBV25-1 and TRBJ1-2; D remains unclear. Per the germline V gene, CDR1 is MGHDK and CDR2 is SYGVNS. V dropped 4 bases and J dropped 5 bases, with 11 bases sitting between them. There are 13 residues in the CDR3. This CDR3 reads CASSGPGFYGYTF. The CDR3 bases are TGTGCCAGCAGTGGCCCGGGATTTTATGGCTACACCTTC.

V is TRBV19 and J is TRBJ1-2; 7 nucleotides align to TRBD1. The CDR3 totals 15 residues. Germline loops: CDR1 LNHDA, CDR2 SQIVND (reference sequence). The V segment lost 5 bases and the J segment 4 bases; nucleotides outside the gene matches: 10. In nucleotides, the CDR3 is TGTGCCAGTAGTCCTTCCGAGACAGGGCCCTATGGCTACACCTTC. It translates to CASSPSETGPYGYTF.